Sequencing of this T cell receptor beta chain was carried out in a study of shared clonotypes between healthy human individuals. The protocol was immunoSEQ multiplex PCR, while the TCRdb copy is restricted to in-frame clones and leaves out a portion. The sample has 2 million to 2.5 million clones, about 95% seen once. Naive CD8 cells, CD45RO-negative and positively selected for CCR7, excluded terminally differentiated effector memory CD45RA+ cells. The CDR3 covers 14 residues. Trimming pared 2 bases from V and 7 bases from J, leaving 11 bases between. Germline V gene lookup returns CDR1 SNHLY and CDR2 FYNNEI.

The sequence was obtained from a young man in good health. The source material was naive CD8+ T cells sorted from blood. This chain joins TRBV2 and TRBJ2-2, with unresolved D. The chain's CDR3 is CASSEFRLGGELFF. The CDR3 DNA follows: TGTGCCAGCAGTGAATTTAGGCTTGGCGGGGAGCTGTTTTTT.